This record covers a single T cell receptor (beta chain). Its target is unknown. This specimen comes from a study of OX40 agonist ivuxolimab in advanced cancers. Regarding the study as a whole: Both CD4+ and CD8+ T cell populations in blood had undergone clonal expansion by week 6 at 0.1 to 3.0 mg/kg.

The method was immunoSEQ multiplex PCR; TCRdb's version includes in-frame clones alone and lacks a portion of them. This table has under 50,000 clones, approximately 79% appearing once. The CDR3 is made up of 13 amino acids. Germline trimming cut 1 base from V and 10 bases from J; bases unmatched to any gene: 3. The germline CDR1 and CDR2 sequences are SGHTA and FQGNSA. The specimen was CD4+ or CD8+ T cells sorted from blood, collected in a trial of the OX40 agonist ivuxolimab. The V call is TRBV7-2, the J call TRBJ2-4; 8 bases are a match to TRBD2. This clonotype originated in an adult with an advanced solid tumor such as melanoma, head and neck, liver or kidney cancer. The CDR3 DNA follows: TGTGCCAGCAGCTTAGTGGGACTAGATATTCAGTACTTC. Protein: CASSLVGLDIQYF.